These 30 T cell receptor beta chains were sequenced from one sample in a study of cytomegalovirus exposure and HLA in healthy donors. PCR used 60 Vbeta primers and 13 Jbeta primers. Repertoires were generated with immunoSEQ multiplex PCR, while TCRdb's copy carries only in-frame clones and drops some. This table holds about 180,000 clones, over 75% found once. Source material: PBMCs. These receptors came from a woman aged 50 to 60 in good health and CMV-seronegative.

The chain links TRBV18 to TRBJ1-1, with 8 bases lining up with TRBD1. The junction had 8 bases not matched to a gene; V was cut back by 5 bases and J by 6 bases. The CDR3 loop spans 14 amino acids. The germline CDR1 and CDR2 sequences are KGHSH and LQKENI. The CDR3 reads CASSAKTGVAEAFF. The CDR3 DNA is TGTGCCAGCTCAGCTAAGACAGGGGTGGCTGAAGCTTTCTTT.

This clone was observed a few times. The chain uses TRBV9 and TRBJ2-2; TRBD1 is a possible D gene (6 bases). Germline lookup yields CDR1 SGDLS and CDR2 YYNGEE. The CDR3 runs to 16 residues. Trimming took 3 bases from V and 6 from J, leaving 18 bases between them. CDR3 bases: TGTGCCAGCAGCGGAACCGGGACAATGGTCCCCGGGGAGCTGTTTTTT. Translated, it gives CASSGTGTMVPGELFF.

This sequence joins TRBV5-1 and TRBJ2-3; 10 bases agree with TRBD2. The trim removed 2 bases at V and 2 bases at J, leaving 2 bases unmatched. CDR3 size: 15 residues. Looked up from germline, CDR1 is SGHRS and CDR2 is YFSETQ. The CDR3 loop reads CASSLLAGTTDTQYF. The CDR3 region has the DNA TGCGCCAGCAGCTTACTAGCGGGGACCACAGATACGCAGTATTTT. Combining the CDR3 with reference TRBV5-1 and TRBJ2-3 gives the whole variable domain KAGVTQTPRYLIKTRGQQVTLSCSPISGHRSVSWYQQTPGQGLQFLFEYFSETQRNKGNFPGRFSGRQFSNSRSEMNVSTLELGDSALYLCASSLLAGTTDTQYFGPGTRLTVL.

The chain uses TRBV28 and TRBJ2-2; the D gene is possibly TRBD2 (6 bases). Trimming shortened V by 7 bases and J by 1 base, and 13 bases separated the two germline ends. Looked up from germline, CDR1 is MDHEN and CDR2 is SYDVKM. The CDR3 has 15 residues. CDR3 DNA: TGTGCCAGCATTACCCCCGGGGGGAACACCGGGGAGCTGTTTTTT. It translates to CASITPGGNTGELFF.

The chain has TRBV19 and TRBJ1-2; 8 positions match TRBD1. V lost 5 bases and J lost 2; bases outside the gene matches: 19. This CDR3 is 19 amino acids long. Germline values: CDR1 LNHDA, CDR2 SQIVND (reference sequence). DNA of the CDR3: TGTGCCAGTAGTTCATCCTGGACAGGGAAGGGTCTAATGAACTATGGCTACACCTTC. Its translation is CASSSSWTGKGLMNYGYTF.

This sequence joins TRBV18 and TRBJ1-1; D not certain. CDR3 length equals 13 residues. Trimming removed 4 bases from V and 3 bases from J, with 9 bases in between. The V gene's germline CDR1 is KGHSH and CDR2 LQKENI. CDR3 nucleotide sequence: TGTGCCAGCTCACAGAACAGAGACACTGAAGCTTTCTTT. Translation gives CASSQNRDTEAFF.

The sample holds one count of this clone. J is TRBJ2-1 and V is TRBV6-1, with 7 bases aligning to TRBD2. Germline V gene lookup returns CDR1 MNHNS and CDR2 SASEGT. Unmatched junction bases numbered 0, after V lost 1 base and J lost 0 bases. The CDR3 totals 15 residues. CDR3 amino acids: CASSEGLASYNEQFF. The CDR3 region has the DNA TGTGCCAGCAGTGAAGGACTAGCCTCCTACAATGAGCAGTTCTTC.

The chain joins TRBV9 to TRBJ1-6; TRBD1 aligns across 7 bases. Germline lookup yields CDR1 SGDLS and CDR2 YYNGEE. CDR3 length: 14 amino acids. The V and J ends lost 4 bases and 10 bases, in that order; junction bases with no gene match: 8. The CDR3 here is CASSRQGRGSPLHF. The DNA of the CDR3 is TGTGCCAGCAGCCGACAGGGTCGGGGGTCACCCCTCCACTTT.

This clone was seen a handful of times. The rearrangement joins TRBV28 to TRBJ2-1, with D unresolved. The V gene lost 6 bases and the J gene lost 2 bases, with 14 bases spanning the gap. From germline, CDR1 is MDHEN and CDR2 SYDVKM. The CDR3 consists of 15 residues. The CDR3 nucleotides read TGTGCCAGCAGCTCCCCCGAAGCGACCTACAATGAGCAGTTCTTC. It translates to CASSSPEATYNEQFF.

The chain couples TRBV7-3 to TRBJ2-6; D uncertain. The V end lost 2 bases, the J end lost 1 base, and 6 bases lay between the germline ends. The CDR3 covers 15 residues. CDR1 is SGHTA, CDR2 FQGTGA, per germline. The CDR3 region is CASSLGQSGANVLTF. The CDR3 bases are TGTGCCAGCAGCTTAGGTCAGTCTGGGGCCAACGTCCTGACTTTC.

For the CDR3, the DNA is TGTGCCAGCAGCGTCAGTGGGGACTGGATCAATGAGCAGTTCTTC. This codes for CASSVSGDWINEQFF. This chain connects TRBV9 to TRBJ2-1; tentative D call: TRBD2 (6 bases). The germline V and J ends were trimmed by 2 bases and 6 bases, with 15 bases remaining between them. Germline assignment: CDR1 SGDLS and CDR2 YYNGEE. The CDR3 loop spans 15 amino acids.

This chain joins TRBV5-6 and TRBJ1-4, with D unclear. The V gene lost 2 bases and the J gene lost 8 bases, with 13 bases spanning the gap. This CDR3 region has 14 residues. Germline V gene sequence: CDR1 SGHDT, CDR2 YYEEEE. Here the CDR3 reads CASSFGTDEEKLFF. CDR3 DNA: TGTGCCAGCAGCTTTGGCACAGACGAGGAAAAACTGTTTTTT.

The V and J genes are TRBV30 and TRBJ2-3, with 7 bases aligning to TRBD2. The CDR3 has 14 residues. The germline gives CDR1 GTSNPN, CDR2 SVGIG (reference sequence). V trimming: 2 bases; J trimming: 1 base; junction bases outside the gene matches: 3. The CDR3 sequence: CAWSRRGGTDTQYF. Written as DNA, the CDR3 is TGTGCCTGGAGTAGACGGGGGGGCACAGATACGCAGTATTTT.

This clone was observed a handful of times. The chain joins TRBV29-1 to TRBJ2-5, with 9 bases that match TRBD1. Germline V gene sequence: CDR1 SQVTM, CDR2 ANQGSEA. V lost 7 bases to trimming and J lost 4 bases; unmatched junction nucleotides: 1. The CDR3 covers 11 residues. The CDR3 coding sequence is TGCAGCGGGGACAGGGCAGAGACCCAGTACTTC. Translated, it gives CSGDRAETQYF.

This clone has just a few counts. The chain uses TRBV5-1 and TRBJ1-1; D remains unclear. V was shortened by 8 bases and J by 0 bases, with 11 bases between the two germline ends. The CDR3 covers 13 residues. Germline loops: CDR1 SGHRS, CDR2 YFSETQ. The CDR3 DNA follows: TGCGCCAGTCGACCGGAGTTGAACACTGAAGCTTTCTTT. Amino acids: CASRPELNTEAFF.

This sequence joins TRBV28 and TRBJ1-1; D is undetermined. Per germline, CDR1 MDHEN and CDR2 SYDVKM. This CDR3 is built from 12 residues. V lost 8 bases and J lost 5, with 12 bases in between. Written as DNA, the CDR3 is TGTGCCAGCCTGGGCCCAAAGACTGAAGCTTTCTTT. Its translation is CASLGPKTEAFF.

This rearrangement joins TRBV19 to TRBJ1-1; D remains ambiguous. The length of the CDR3 is 12 residues. V gave up 4 bases and J gave up 4 bases, with 7 bases separating them. Germline V lookup: CDR1 LNHDA, CDR2 SQIVND (reference sequence). This CDR3 reads CASSTPGTEAFF. As DNA, the CDR3 is TGTGCCAGTAGTACTCCGGGCACTGAAGCTTTCTTT.

V usage is TRBV25-1 and J usage is TRBJ1-1; TRBD1 aligns across 7 bases. The germline V gene encodes CDR1 MGHDK and CDR2 SYGVNS. The CDR3 sequence is 11 residues long. J lost 7 bases, V lost 8 bases, and 4 bases had no gene match. The CDR3 protein is CASGDRSEAFF. The CDR3 nucleotides read TGTGCCAGCGGGGACAGAAGTGAAGCTTTCTTT.

V and J are TRBV7-2 and TRBJ2-1, with D maybe TRBD1 (5 bases). Trimming removed 6 bases from V and 5 bases from J, with 8 bases in between. CDR1 and CDR2 (germline): SGHTA, FQGNSA. The CDR3 runs to 12 residues. Written as DNA, the CDR3 is TGTGCCAGCAGTTCGACAGACAATGAGCAGTTCTTC. This translates into CASSSTDNEQFF.

The chain uses TRBV28 and TRBJ1-2; D is possibly TRBD1 (6 bases). Germline V lookup: CDR1 MDHEN, CDR2 SYDVKM. The V end was cut by 3 bases, the J end by 6 bases, with 14 bases between. This CDR3 has 14 residues. The CDR3 DNA sequence: TGTGCCAGCAGTTTTTCCGGGACAAGTCATGGCTACACCTTC. It codes for CASSFSGTSHGYTF.

This chain connects TRBV6-5 to TRBJ2-2; weak D call: TRBD1 (6 bases). The germline V gene has CDR1 MNHEY and CDR2 SVGAGI. V lost 5 bases, J lost 4 bases, and 14 bases lay in between. CDR3 length: 15 residues. The CDR3 nucleotides are TGTGCCAGCAGTCACGACAGGCCCCTCACCGGGGAGCTGTTTTTT. Translating gives CASSHDRPLTGELFF.

The chain employs TRBV5-1 and TRBJ1-2, with a weak D call TRBD1 (6 bases). V lost 2 bases and J 3 bases, leaving 11 bases between the germline ends. Germline lookup yields CDR1 SGHRS and CDR2 YFSETQ. This CDR3 contains 14 residues. The CDR3 nucleotides read TGCGCCAGCAGCTTTGCGGGGGGCGACTATGGCTACACCTTC. This translates into CASSFAGGDYGYTF. Looking up the rest from reference TRBV5-1 and TRBJ1-2 gives the full variable domain: KAGVTQTPRYLIKTRGQQVTLSCSPISGHRSVSWYQQTPGQGLQFLFEYFSETQRNKGNFPGRFSGRQFSNSRSEMNVSTLELGDSALYLCASSFAGGDYGYTFGSGTRLTVV.

This chain links TRBV28 with TRBJ1-1; D gene unclear. V lost 3 bases to trimming and J lost 0 bases, with 11 bases between them. This CDR3 has 15 residues. Germline CDR1 and CDR2: MDHEN and SYDVKM. CDR3 in amino acids: CASSFVGPLNTEAFF. CDR3 bases: TGTGCCAGCAGTTTCGTTGGGCCCTTGAACACTGAAGCTTTCTTT.

This clone appeared a single time. This chain uses TRBV30 with TRBJ1-3, with 7 bases that match TRBD1. CDR3 length: 16 residues. Trimming removed 2 bases from V and 4 bases from J; junction bases left unmatched: 11. Looked up from germline, CDR1 is GTSNPN and CDR2 is SVGIG (reference sequence). The CDR3 protein is CAWSRLGQVRGNTIYF. The CDR3 bases are TGTGCCTGGAGTCGACTTGGACAGGTCCGAGGAAACACCATATATTTT. The whole variable domain, remainder taken from reference TRBV30 and TRBJ1-3, is SQTIHQWPATLVQPVGSPLSLECTVEGTSNPNLYWYRQAAGRGLQLLFYSVGIGQISSEVPQNLSASRPQDRQFILSSKKLLLSDSGFYLCAWSRLGQVRGNTIYFGEGSWLTVV.

The V and J genes are TRBV6-5 and TRBJ2-1; D might be TRBD2 (6 bases). The V gene lost 6 bases and the J gene lost 10 bases, with 16 bases spanning the gap. CDR3 length equals 13 residues. Per the germline V gene, CDR1 is MNHEY and CDR2 is SVGAGI. Here the CDR3 DNA reads TGTGCCAGCAGCCTCGCGGAGGGAGAGGAGCAGTTCTTC. Protein sequence: CASSLAEGEEQFF.

The chain recombines TRBV28 with TRBJ2-2; D gene ambiguous. The CDR3 consists of 13 residues. CDR1 is MDHEN and CDR2 is SYDVKM in the germline V gene. Trimming shortened V by 4 bases and J by 3 bases, and 6 bases separated the two germline ends. CDR3 nucleotide sequence: TGTGCCAGCAGTTACTATCACACCGGGGAGCTGTTTTTT. Protein: CASSYYHTGELFF.

The chain uses TRBV11-1 and TRBJ2-3, with 7 bases identical to TRBD2. Germline V gene data show CDR1 as SGHAT and CDR2 as FQDESV (reference sequence). This CDR3 spans 14 amino acids. With V trimmed by 7 bases and J by 2 bases, 6 bases remained unmatched. CDR3 in DNA: TGTGCCAGCACCCCGGGAGGCCACACAGATACGCAGTATTTT. It codes for CASTPGGHTDTQYF.

The rearrangement uses TRBV25-1 and TRBJ1-2; no clear D gene. CDR1 is MGHDK and CDR2 is SYGVNS in the germline V gene. V shed 4 bases and J shed 2 bases, with 11 bases lying between them. The CDR3 consists of 14 residues. CDR3 in amino acids: CASSVQTVNYGYTF. CDR3 coding DNA: TGTGCCAGCAGTGTACAAACAGTCAACTATGGCTACACCTTC.

V usage is TRBV25-1 and J usage is TRBJ1-2, with a possible D match to TRBD1 (6 bases). The CDR3 contains 16 residues. The V end was cut by 3 bases, the J end by 2 bases, with 16 bases between. The germline V gene encodes CDR1 MGHDK and CDR2 SYGVNS. Here the CDR3 reads CASSDLRTANNYGYTF. CDR3 nucleotide sequence: TGTGCCAGCAGTGATCTCCGGACAGCCAACAACTATGGCTACACCTTC.

The rearrangement links TRBV28 to TRBJ2-7; perhaps TRBD2 as D (5 bases). The CDR3 runs to 14 residues. Trimming pared 4 bases from V and 3 bases from J, leaving 13 bases between. Looked up from germline, CDR1 is MDHEN and CDR2 is SYDVKM. CDR3: CASSSAAGDYEQYF. The DNA for the CDR3 is TGTGCCAGCAGTTCCGCTGCCGGGGACTACGAGCAGTACTTC.